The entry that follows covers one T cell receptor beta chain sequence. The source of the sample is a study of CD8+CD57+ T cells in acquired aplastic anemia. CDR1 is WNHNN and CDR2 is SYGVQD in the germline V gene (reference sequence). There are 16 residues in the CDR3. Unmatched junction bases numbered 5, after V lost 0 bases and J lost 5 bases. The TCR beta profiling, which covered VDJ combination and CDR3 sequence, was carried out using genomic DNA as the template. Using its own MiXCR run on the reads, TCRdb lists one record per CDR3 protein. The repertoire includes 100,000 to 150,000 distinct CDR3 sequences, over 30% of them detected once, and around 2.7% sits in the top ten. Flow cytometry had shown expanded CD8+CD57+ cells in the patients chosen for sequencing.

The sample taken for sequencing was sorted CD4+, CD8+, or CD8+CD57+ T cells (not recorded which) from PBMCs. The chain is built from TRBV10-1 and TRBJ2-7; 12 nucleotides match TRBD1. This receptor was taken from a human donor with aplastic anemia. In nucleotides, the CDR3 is TGCGCCAGCAGTGAGTCGGGGACAGGGGGCGAGGACGAGCAGTACTTC. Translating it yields CASSESGTGGEDEQYF.